This T cell receptor beta chain was captured by sequencing in a study of control samples from healthy donors and cancer patients. This CDR3 comprises 15 residues. Germline-derived CDR1 and CDR2 are MGHRA and YSYEKL. V lost 1 base and J lost 1, with 9 bases in between. The protocol was immunoSEQ multiplex PCR, while the TCRdb copy is restricted to in-frame clones and leaves out a portion. The table lists some 220,000 clones, just under 95% of them singletons. The clonotype originates from a man aged 50 or older in good health. Specimen: blood. This chain connects TRBV4-1 to TRBJ2-3; D is perhaps TRBD2 (5 bases). The CDR3 reads CASSQVFGGTDTQYF. CDR3 nucleotide sequence: TGCGCCAGCAGCCAAGTGTTCGGGGGCACAGATACGCAGTATTTT.